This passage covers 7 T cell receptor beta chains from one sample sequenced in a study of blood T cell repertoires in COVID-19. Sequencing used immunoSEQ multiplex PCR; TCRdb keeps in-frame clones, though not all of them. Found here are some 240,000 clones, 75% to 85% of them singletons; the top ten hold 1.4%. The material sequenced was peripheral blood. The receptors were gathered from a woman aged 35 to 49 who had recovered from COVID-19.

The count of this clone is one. CDR3 loop: CASSDADQGTDTQYF. CDR3 DNA sequence: TGTGCCAGCAGCGACGCTGACCAGGGCACAGATACGCAGTATTTT. The chain carries TRBV6-6 and TRBJ2-3; the D is unclear. CDR1 is MNHNY, CDR2 SVGAGI, per germline (reference sequence). The CDR3 loop spans 15 amino acids. V lost 6 bases, J lost 1 base, and 14 bases lay in between.

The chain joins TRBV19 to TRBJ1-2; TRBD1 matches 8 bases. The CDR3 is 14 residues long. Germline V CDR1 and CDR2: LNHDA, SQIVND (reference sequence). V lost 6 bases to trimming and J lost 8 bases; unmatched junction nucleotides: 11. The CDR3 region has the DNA TGTGCCAGTAGAGGGGCAGGGGGCTTGAGAGGCTACACCTTC. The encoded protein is CASRGAGGLRGYTF.

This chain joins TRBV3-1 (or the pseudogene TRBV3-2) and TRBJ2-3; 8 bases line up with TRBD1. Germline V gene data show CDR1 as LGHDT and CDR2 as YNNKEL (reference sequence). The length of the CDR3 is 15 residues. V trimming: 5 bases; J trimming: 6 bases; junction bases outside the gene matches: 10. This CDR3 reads CASSSILTGVDTQYF. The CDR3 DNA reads TGTGCCAGCAGCTCAATACTGACAGGGGTGGATACGCAGTATTTT.

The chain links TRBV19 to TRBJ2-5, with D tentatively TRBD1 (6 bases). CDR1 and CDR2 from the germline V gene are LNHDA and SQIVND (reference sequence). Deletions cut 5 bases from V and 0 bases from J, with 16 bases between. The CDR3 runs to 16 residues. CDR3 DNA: TGTGCCAGTAGTTCCCGACAGGTCTCGTACCAAGAGACCCAGTACTTC. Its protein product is CASSSRQVSYQETQYF.

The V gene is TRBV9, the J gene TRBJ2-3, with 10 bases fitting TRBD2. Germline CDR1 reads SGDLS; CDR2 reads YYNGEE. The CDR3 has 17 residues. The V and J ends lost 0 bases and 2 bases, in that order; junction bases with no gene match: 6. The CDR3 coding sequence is TGTGCCAGCAGCGTAGCTAGCGGGGGAGCAAACACAGATACGCAGTATTTT. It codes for CASSVASGGANTDTQYF.

CDR3: CASSLNPTATYNEQFF. CDR3 in DNA: TGCGCCAGCAGCTTGAACCCGACTGCAACCTACAATGAGCAGTTCTTC. V usage is TRBV5-1 and J usage is TRBJ2-1; D gene uncertain. Trimming removed 1 base from V and 2 bases from J, with 13 bases in between. The CDR3 contains 16 residues. Germline CDR1 SGHRS, CDR2 YFSETQ.

CDR3 in DNA: TGTGCCAGCAGCTGGGGGGGAAGCACAGATACGCAGTATTTT. Amino acid sequence: CASSWGGSTDTQYF. The rearrangement joins TRBV4-2 to TRBJ2-3, with TRBD2 matching over 7 bases. The CDR3 is 14 residues long. Germline V gene data show CDR1 as LGHNA and CDR2 as YNFKEQ. J was trimmed by 0 bases and V by 5 bases; bases with no gene match: 2.